The 15 T cell receptor beta chains given below trace back to one sample, sequenced in a study of T-cell memory formation after mild COVID-19. Each CDR3 protein is one row after TCRdb ran MiXCR on the 5' RACE reads. The sample records 130,000 to 150,000 distinct CDR3 sequences, roughly 6.2% being singletons. Sample: PBMCs or a T cell subset sorted from them (not recorded which). The receptors here all came from an adult woman who had mild COVID-19 (a few samples of this study predate the infection). Cell type and time point are not known.

The CDR3 protein is CASSLDRLAGRSSYNEQFF. The CDR3 DNA reads as TGTGCCAGCAGCTTAGATCGGCTAGCGGGCCGAAGCTCCTACAATGAGCAGTTCTTC. The V call is TRBV7-8, the J call TRBJ2-1, with TRBD2 identical over 8 bases. Germline CDR1 and CDR2: SGHVS and FQNEAQ. The CDR3 sequence is 19 residues long. V gave up 1 base and J gave up 0 bases; unmatched junction bases: 11.

This clonotype showed up just a few times. The chain links TRBV7-3 to TRBJ2-1, with TRBD2 matching over 9 bases. J lost 6 bases, V lost 2 bases, and 5 bases had no gene match. This CDR3 comprises 15 residues. Germline-derived CDR1 and CDR2 are SGHTA and FQGTGA. The DNA for the CDR3 is TGTGCCAGCAGCTTATATATGACTAGCGGCAATGAGCAGTTCTTC. This translates into CASSLYMTSGNEQFF.

This clonotype was counted at least ten times. V usage is TRBV10-3 and J usage is TRBJ2-7; no reliable D call. CDR1 ENHRY and CDR2 SYGVKD come from the germline V gene. The CDR3 totals 11 residues. V was trimmed by 4 bases and J by 3 bases, leaving 4 bases between them. The CDR3, as DNA: TGTGCCATCAGTGGGGGCTACGAGCAGTACTTC. It is translated as CAISGGYEQYF.

The sample holds many counts of this clonotype. The J gene is TRBJ2-1, the V gene TRBV24-1, with D possibly matching TRBD1 (6 bases). The CDR3 loop spans 13 amino acids. Trimming stripped 9 bases from V and 6 bases from J, with 14 bases between. Germline loops: CDR1 KGHDR, CDR2 SFDVKD. The CDR3 loop is CATAGQPSNEQFF. CDR3 coding DNA: TGTGCCACCGCTGGACAGCCTAGCAATGAGCAGTTCTTC.

This clonotype has only a few counts. The CDR3 reads CATSEAGGTEAFF. For the CDR3, the DNA is TGTGCCACCAGTGAGGCAGGGGGGACTGAAGCTTTCTTT. The chain is built from TRBV24-1 and TRBJ1-1, with 7 positions matching TRBD1. The germline CDR1 and CDR2 sequences are KGHDR and SFDVKD. The CDR3 spans 13 residues. V lost 4 bases to trimming and J lost 5 bases; unmatched junction nucleotides: 3.

This clonotype was counted between two and nine times. The chain carries TRBV7-9 and TRBJ2-5, with D tentatively TRBD2 (6 bases). Trimming removed 1 base from V and 5 bases from J, with 14 bases in between. This CDR3 is built from 15 residues. Looked up from germline, CDR1 is SEHNR and CDR2 is FQNEAQ (reference sequence). CDR3 sequence reads: CASSLVSGTRETQYF. CDR3 bases: TGTGCCAGCAGCTTAGTTTCAGGGACTCGGGAGACCCAGTACTTC.

Many counts were recorded for this clonotype. This rearrangement joins TRBV7-7 to TRBJ2-5; D gene uncertain. Looked up from germline, CDR1 is SSHAT and CDR2 is FNYEAQ (reference sequence). Trimming pared 1 base from V and 5 bases from J, leaving 8 bases between. The CDR3 has 13 residues. The CDR3 region is CASSLGLSETQYF. The CDR3 coding sequence is TGTGCCAGCAGCTTAGGGTTATCGGAGACCCAGTACTTC.

This clonotype was recorded many times. This rearrangement joins TRBV6-5 to TRBJ2-1, with 10 bases fitting TRBD2. V lost 0 bases, J lost 7 bases, and 6 bases stayed unmatched. The CDR3 sequence is 16 residues long. Germline V gives CDR1 MNHEY, CDR2 SVGAGI. Here the CDR3 reads CASSYSIGLAANEQFF. The CDR3 DNA sequence: TGTGCCAGCAGTTACTCGATAGGACTAGCGGCTAATGAGCAGTTCTTC.

This clonotype was picked up a small number of times. This chain joins TRBV14 and TRBJ2-7; 7 bases align to TRBD2. After removal of 0 bases from V and 2 bases from J, the junction contained 19 bases not matched to a gene. CDR3 size: 20 residues. CDR1 SGHDN and CDR2 FVKESK come from the germline V gene. The CDR3 sequence is CASSQDHTVGWGEGPYEQYF. DNA for the CDR3: TGTGCCAGCAGCCAAGACCACACGGTTGGCTGGGGGGAGGGGCCCTACGAGCAGTACTTC.

The sample holds many counts of this clonotype. The chain uses TRBV7-2 and TRBJ2-1; D not resolved. V lost 5 bases and J 0 bases, leaving 11 bases between the germline ends. The CDR3 has 15 amino acids. The germline CDR1 and CDR2 sequences are SGHTA and FQGNSA. The CDR3 nucleotides are TGTGCCAGCAGCCTGACTTACAGCTCCTACAATGAGCAGTTCTTC. Translation gives CASSLTYSSYNEQFF.

This clonotype turned up a few times. CDR3 sequence (DNA): TGTGCCAGCAGCTACCTCCCGGGACAGGGTACAGATACGCAGTATTTT. It is translated as CASSYLPGQGTDTQYF. V and J are TRBV9 and TRBJ2-3; 9 nucleotides match TRBD1. The CDR3 has 16 amino acids. Germline CDR1 SGDLS, CDR2 YYNGEE. The trim removed 4 bases at V and 3 bases at J, leaving 9 bases unmatched.

The sample holds a few counts of this clonotype. This sequence joins TRBV30 and TRBJ1-2; weak D call: TRBD1 (6 bases). Germline V gives CDR1 GTSNPN, CDR2 SVGIG (reference sequence). Deletions cut 0 bases from V and 12 bases from J, with 14 bases between. The CDR3 is 12 residues long. CDR3 residues: CAWSVQGPPDTF. The CDR3 region has the DNA TGTGCCTGGAGTGTACAGGGCCCTCCCGACACCTTC.

This clonotype was observed many times. The chain is built from TRBV12-3 or TRBV12-4 and TRBJ1-2; D not certain. This CDR3 has 13 amino acids. V lost 3 bases, J lost 2 bases, and 7 bases lay in between. CDR3 amino acids: CASSFGPNYGYTF. The DNA for the CDR3 is TGTGCCAGCAGTTTCGGCCCAAACTATGGCTACACCTTC.

A remark on this clonotype: Given a much more abundant clone one base away, this may be a read error. CDR3 in DNA: TGTGCCAGCAGTAGAGGACTAGACCCCTACGAGCAGTACTTC. Protein product: CASSRGLDPYEQYF. V and J are TRBV12-3 or TRBV12-4 and TRBJ2-7, with 7 bases lining up with TRBD2. V lost 5 bases and J lost 2; bases outside the gene matches: 6. The CDR3 is 14 amino acids.

This clonotype has just a few counts. V gene TRBV18 combines with J gene TRBJ1-5; D gene ambiguous. The CDR3 has 14 amino acids. Trimming removed 2 bases at V and 9 bases at J, with 14 bases between. Germline CDR1 reads KGHSH; CDR2 reads LQKENI. The CDR3 here is CASSPTVGEGPQHF. CDR3 bases: TGTGCCAGCTCACCAACTGTTGGGGAAGGGCCCCAGCATTTT.